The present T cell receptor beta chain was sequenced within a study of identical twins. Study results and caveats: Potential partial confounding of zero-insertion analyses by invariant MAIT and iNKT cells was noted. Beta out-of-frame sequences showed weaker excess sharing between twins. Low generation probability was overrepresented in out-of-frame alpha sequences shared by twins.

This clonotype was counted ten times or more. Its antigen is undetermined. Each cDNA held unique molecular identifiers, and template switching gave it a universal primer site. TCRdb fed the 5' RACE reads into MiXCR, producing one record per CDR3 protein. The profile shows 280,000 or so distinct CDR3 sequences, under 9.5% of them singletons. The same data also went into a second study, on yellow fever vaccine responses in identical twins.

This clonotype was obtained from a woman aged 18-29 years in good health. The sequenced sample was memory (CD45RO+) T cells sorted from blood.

Written as DNA, the CDR3 is TGCAGCGTTGAAGATTCAGGGCGCGAAAAACTGTTTTTT. This encodes CSVEDSGREKLFF. The chain combines TRBV29-1 with TRBJ1-4; D may be TRBD1 (5 bases). V gave up 0 bases and J gave up 8 bases, with 10 bases separating them. This CDR3 contains 13 residues. CDR1 and CDR2 (germline): SQVTM, ANQGSEA.